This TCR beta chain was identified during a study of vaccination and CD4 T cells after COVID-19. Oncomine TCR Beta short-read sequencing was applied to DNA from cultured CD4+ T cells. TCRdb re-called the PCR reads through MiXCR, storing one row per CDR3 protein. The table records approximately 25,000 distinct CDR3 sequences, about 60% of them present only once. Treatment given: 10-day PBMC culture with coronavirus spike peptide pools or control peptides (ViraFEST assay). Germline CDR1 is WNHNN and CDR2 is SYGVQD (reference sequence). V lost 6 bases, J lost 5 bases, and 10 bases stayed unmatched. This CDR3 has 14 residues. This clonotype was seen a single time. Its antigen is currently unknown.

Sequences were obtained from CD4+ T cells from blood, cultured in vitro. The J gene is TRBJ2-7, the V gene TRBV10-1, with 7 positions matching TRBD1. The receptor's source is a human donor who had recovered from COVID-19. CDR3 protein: CASRELDRVDEQYF. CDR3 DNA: TGCGCCAGCAGGGAACTAGACAGGGTTGACGAGCAGTACTTC.